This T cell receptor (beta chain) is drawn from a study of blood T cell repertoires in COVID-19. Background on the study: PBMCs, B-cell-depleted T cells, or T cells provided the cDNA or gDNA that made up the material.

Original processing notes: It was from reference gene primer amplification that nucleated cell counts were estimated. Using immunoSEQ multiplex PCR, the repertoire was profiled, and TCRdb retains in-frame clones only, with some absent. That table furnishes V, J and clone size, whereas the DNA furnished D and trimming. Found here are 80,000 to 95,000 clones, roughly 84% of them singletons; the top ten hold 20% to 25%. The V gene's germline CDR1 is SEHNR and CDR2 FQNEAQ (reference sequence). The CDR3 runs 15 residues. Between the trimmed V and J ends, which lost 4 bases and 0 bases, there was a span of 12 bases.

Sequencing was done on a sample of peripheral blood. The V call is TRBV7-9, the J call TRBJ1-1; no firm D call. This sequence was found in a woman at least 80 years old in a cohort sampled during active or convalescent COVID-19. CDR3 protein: CASSSTLEMNTEAFF. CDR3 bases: TGTGCCAGCAGCTCAACCCTCGAGATGAACACTGAAGCTTTCTTT. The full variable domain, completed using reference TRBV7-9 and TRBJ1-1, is DTGVSQNPRHKITKRGQNVTFRCDPISEHNRLYWYRQTLGQGPEFLTYFQNEAQLEKSRLLSDRFSAERPKGSFSTLEIQRTEQGDSAMYLCASSSTLEMNTEAFFGQGTRLTVV.